This is a list of T cell receptor beta chains from one sample in a study of T cells in localized non-small cell lung cancer. Assay used: immunoSEQ multiplex PCR; TCRdb lists only in-frame clones, some missing. This sample has over a thousand clones, with roughly 35% found just once. The starting material was lung tumor tissue, obtained before any cancer treatment. The receptors originated from a male donor older than 55 with stage II squamous cell lung carcinoma. Both conserved end residues are part of each CDR3. D genes are given only for firm matches. Size values are once, few and many counts, or a class for expanded clones, and some rows have none.

d_call	v_call	clone_size	j_call	cdr3_aa	cdr3_nt
.	TRBV19	few	TRBJ2-2	CASSPWQVHTGELFF	TGTGCCAGTAGCCCCTGGCAGGTACACACCGGGGAGCTGTTTTTT
.	TRBV10-1	few	TRBJ2-1	CASGSGYNEQFF	TGCGCCAGCGGTAGCGGCTACAATGAGCAGTTCTTC
.	TRBV19	few	TRBJ1-1	CASNGYRAENTEAFF	TGTGCCAGTAATGGGTACAGGGCAGAGAACACTGAAGCTTTCTTT
TRBD1	TRBV28	.	TRBJ1-4	CASSLPGQGITNEKLFF	TGTGCCAGCAGTTTACCGGGACAGGGTATCACTAATGAAAAACTGTTTTTT
.	TRBV9	.	TRBJ1-1	CASSPRWTEAEAFF	TGTGCCAGCAGCCCCCGGTGGACGGAGGCTGAAGCTTTCTTT
TRBD2	TRBV28	.	TRBJ2-1	CASSLRGLVGGWRIF	TGTGCCAGCAGTTTAAGGGGACTAGTGGGGGGGTGGCGGATCTTC
TRBD2	TRBV18	few	TRBJ2-7	CASSPGTSGSKNEQYF	TGTGCCAGCTCACCAGGTACTAGCGGGAGTAAGAACGAGCAGTACTTC
.	TRBV9	few	TRBJ2-7	CASSETGFREQYF	TGTGCCAGCAGTGAGACCGGGTTCCGCGAGCAGTACTTC
TRBD1	TRBV6-8	medium-sized	TRBJ2-1	CASSWTGAVEQFF	TGTGCCAGCAGTTGGACAGGGGCAGTCGAGCAGTTCTTC
.	TRBV19	.	TRBJ2-5	CASSRAWLETQYF	TGTGCCAGTTCTAGAGCCTGGCTAGAGACCCAGTACTTC
TRBD2	TRBV30	.	TRBJ2-1	CAWNSGSPYNEQFF	TGTGCCTGGAATAGCGGGAGCCCCTACAATGAGCAGTTCTTC
TRBD2	TRBV4-1	hyperexpanded	TRBJ2-2	CASSPWAGVVNTGELFF	TGCGCCAGCAGCCCTTGGGCGGGAGTGGTTAACACCGGGGAGCTGTTTTTT
TRBD1	TRBV28	.	TRBJ1-2	CASRPKTGGAYGYTF	TGTGCCAGCAGACCCAAGACAGGGGGGGCTTATGGCTACACCTTC
.	TRBV7-5	.	TRBJ2-7	CASSYGQASYEQYF	TGTGCCAGCAGTTACGGACAGGCCTCCTACGAGCAGTACTTC
.	TRBV10-2	.	TRBJ2-2	CAGLGQENTGELFF	TGCGCCGGGCTAGGGCAGGAAAACACTGGGGAGCTGTTTTTT
.	TRBV5-1	few	TRBJ2-3	CASDRGSTVHTDTQYF	TGCGCCAGCGATAGGGGTAGTACTGTCCACACAGATACGCAGTATTTT
.	TRBV7-5	.	TRBJ1-3	CASSFTRDRAHSGNTIYF	TGTGCCAGCAGCTTTACCCGGGACAGAGCGCACTCTGGAAACACCATATATTTT
.	TRBV9	few	TRBJ2-7	CASSPSTLGGYEQYF	TGTGCCAGCAGTCCGAGTACCTTGGGCGGCTACGAGCAGTACTTC
TRBD1	TRBV11-3	.	TRBJ1-1	CASSLVGTGDTEAFF	TGTGCCAGCAGCTTAGTAGGGACAGGGGACACTGAAGCTTTCTTT
.	TRBV11-3	.	TRBJ2-2	CASSLIQVQSRELFF	TGTGCCAGCAGCTTAATTCAGGTCCAGTCCCGGGAGCTGTTTTTT
TRBD1	TRBV11-3	large	TRBJ1-2	CASSPGQGVDGYTF	TGTGCCAGCAGCCCAGGACAGGGGGTTGATGGCTACACCTTC
.	TRBV18	.	TRBJ1-2	CASSPPGAYYGYTF	TGTGCCAGCTCACCACCGGGAGCCTACTATGGCTACACCTTC
.	TRBV9	.	TRBJ2-2	CASNSGTNTGELFF	TGTGCCAGTAATAGCGGAACGAACACCGGGGAGCTGTTTTTT
TRBD1	TRBV28	.	TRBJ2-7	CASSFGQGQEQYF	TGTGCCAGCAGTTTTGGACAGGGTCAAGAGCAGTACTTC
TRBD1	TRBV18	.	TRBJ1-4	CASSLRQGAEEKLFF	TGTGCCAGCTCATTACGACAGGGGGCAGAAGAAAAACTGTTTTTT
TRBD2	TRBV12-5	.	TRBJ2-5	CASHPGGETQYF	TGTGCTAGTCACCCCGGGGGGGAGACCCAGTACTTC
.	TRBV28	.	TRBJ1-5	CASSPLGGNNQPQHF	TGTGCCAGCAGCCCATTGGGCGGTAACAATCAGCCCCAGCATTTT
.	TRBV9	few	TRBJ2-1	CASKWVNNEQFF	TGTGCCAGCAAGTGGGTGAACAATGAGCAGTTCTTC
.	TRBV18	.	TRBJ2-3	CASSSNRVSDTQYF	TGTGCCAGCTCATCTAACAGGGTTTCAGATACGCAGTATTTT